Sequencing of this T cell receptor (beta chain) was carried out in a study of blood T cell repertoires in COVID-19. Clinical history as reported by participants underpinned cohort assignment. Trimming removed 4 bases from V and 4 bases from J; junction bases left unmatched: 6. The CDR3 extends over 14 amino acids. The germline CDR1 and CDR2 sequences are LNHDA and SQIVND (reference sequence). Method: immunoSEQ multiplex PCR; TCRdb's copy keeps in-frame clones and lacks some. The data hold some 320,000 clones, with 90% observed a single time. This TCR was recovered from a woman aged 30 to 39 who had been exposed to COVID-19. The gene calls are TRBV19 and TRBJ1-2; 7 bases are shared with TRBD1. Sequences were obtained from PBMCs or T cells enriched from blood (not recorded which). CDR3 sequence (DNA): TGTGCCAGTAGTACAGACAGGGTGGTCTATGGCTACACCTTC. Its translation: CASSTDRVVYGYTF.